The present T cell receptor beta chain was sequenced within a study of T cells in women clearing cervical HPV infection (dated by TCRdb to the late 2010s). For context, the study as a whole: The cases were 20 to 25 women with histologically confirmed HPV16-related CIN3 or worse, and 2 of those women had invasive cancers. Cases and controls were matched on year of sample collection and on age within five years. In the parent cohort, 10,049 women aged 18 or older were enrolled in Guanacaste, Costa Rica, during about 1992 to 1994 and then followed for less than 8 years. For cases, the median interval between lesion detection and blood sampling was more than 130 days, with an interquartile range of roughly 90 to 200 days. The controls were 25 women whose single incident HPV16 infection cleared within 12 months with no development of precancer or cancer. An exploratory proof-of-principle case-control study, nested within the Guanacaste HPV Natural History Study in Costa Rica, was conducted to compare TCR repertoires across cervical HPV16 outcomes. A median age of about 30 years was observed in cases versus approximately 38 in controls, and no significant differences in baseline characteristics were found. Since only a few of the women had HLA typing available, the possibility that HLA type was acting as a confounder could not be ruled out. Five blinded duplicates per group were added as quality controls, giving around 60 samples: approximately 50 participants and 10 replicates. Blood from cases was collected at the visit at which the lesion was first identified, whereas blood from controls was collected once infection was no longer detected. Broader findings and caveats from the paper: Whether associations preceded infection or resulted from infection could not be shown with the cross-sectional design, and effector/memory subsets and HPV-specific T cells were not isolated. Because the number of T cells in each sample was unknown, differences in richness could reflect differing T-cell content rather than repertoire biology. Significantly higher TCR repertoire richness was observed in CIN3+ cases than in controls across sequencing depths, whereas no difference in evenness was found. By combining richness with V gene abundances, random forest classifiers separated cases from controls with an estimated AUC of less than 0.85.

Every participant had a single incident cervical HPV16 infection, and women with prevalent HPV16 infections were excluded. Cervical HPV DNA was detected with MY09/MY11 PCR, and genotyping was done with dot-blot hybridization. Approximately 15 mL of heparinized blood were centrifuged, and the buffy coat was aliquoted, frozen at -30°C, then stored at -80°C. QIAGEN kits were used to extract genomic DNA from buffy coat specimens. As for this clone: Its antigen is not yet known.

The immunoSEQ assay used multiplex PCR to amplify TCR beta CDR3 regions from an average of approximately 1,100 ng of genomic DNA per sample. To correct primer bias, the assay used a complete synthetic TCR repertoire to set an amplification baseline. The amplicons were sequenced on the Illumina platform. Under the source paper's analysis protocol: Sequence errors were corrected by clustering with frequency ratios and a modified nearest-neighbor algorithm, and the sequences were then analyzed in the immunoSEQ Analyzer using IMGT gene definitions. At each rarefaction depth, TCR richness and evenness were averaged across 20 rarefaction repeats, and any sample with fewer sequences than the depth was left out. Wilcoxon rank sum tests with FDR correction were used to compare relative abundances of V, D and J genes between the groups. An intraclass correlation of 90% to 97% for TCR richness and an average of around 82% across 65 or so gene segments were obtained from the blinded duplicates. TCRdb holds this immuneACCESS table with in-frame rearrangements only. Some clones are missing; in checked studies, unresolved V genes explain under half, and the rest has no known cause. V and J calls and clone size are those listed in that table; D and trimming were worked out from the DNA. Per the sample table, the count is 25,000 to 35,000 clones. The ten largest clones add up to roughly 15% of the sample.

The source material was blood buffy coat. This TCR was recovered from a woman aged 18 to 75 with a cervical HPV16 infection that either progressed to CIN3+ or cleared (not recorded which).

CDR3 DNA, as far as it was read: TGTGCCAGCTTAAATCGGGGTAACCCCTACAATGAG. Its product reads: CASLNRGNPYNE. The whole CDR3 protein is CASLNRGNPYNEAFF. Recombination connected TRBV19 to TRBJ1-1, with the D gene not confidently named. The read is 3 residues too short to cover the CDR3 end, so that end is filled in from the germline J gene. CDR1 is given as LNHDA and CDR2 as SQIVND, both from the germline V gene (reference sequence). The CDR3 has 15 amino acids, counting the end cysteine and phenylalanine. Of the CDR3's DNA, 36 bases were read; they are in frame from base 1.